This T cell receptor beta chain was retrieved from a study of beta chain features in type 1 diabetes. About this clone itself: What it binds is unknown.

Study results and limitations: Among patients with Type 1 diabetes, TCRB CDR3s were moderately but significantly shorter in every one of the four CD4+ subsets. Patients and controls would share equally any PCR tilt toward shorter templates.

TCRB transcripts that were expressed got sequenced, as all of the isolated RNA had been reverse transcribed. Deep immunoSEQ sequencing covered naive, central memory and regulatory T cell samples. This table comes from immunoSEQ multiplex PCR, and its TCRdb copy is limited to in-frame clones, with some not included. Of about 410,000 clones in the sample, 11% to 15% were seen once. Germline CDR1 reads ENHRY; CDR2 reads SYGVKD. The length of the CDR3 is 15 residues. V shed 4 bases, J shed 5 bases, and the junction held 2 bases outside the gene matches. CD4+ naive, central memory, regulatory and stem cell-like memory subsets were isolated by sorting on CD45RO/CCR7/CD25/CD127/CD95/CD27.

The sample consisted of naive CD4+ T cells from blood. This receptor was identified in a man aged 30 to 39 in good health. The chain employs TRBV10-3 and TRBJ2-1; 13 bases line up with TRBD2. CDR3 region: CAISVGTSGDNEQFF. DNA of the CDR3: TGTGCCATCAGTGTAGGGACTAGCGGGGACAATGAGCAGTTCTTC.